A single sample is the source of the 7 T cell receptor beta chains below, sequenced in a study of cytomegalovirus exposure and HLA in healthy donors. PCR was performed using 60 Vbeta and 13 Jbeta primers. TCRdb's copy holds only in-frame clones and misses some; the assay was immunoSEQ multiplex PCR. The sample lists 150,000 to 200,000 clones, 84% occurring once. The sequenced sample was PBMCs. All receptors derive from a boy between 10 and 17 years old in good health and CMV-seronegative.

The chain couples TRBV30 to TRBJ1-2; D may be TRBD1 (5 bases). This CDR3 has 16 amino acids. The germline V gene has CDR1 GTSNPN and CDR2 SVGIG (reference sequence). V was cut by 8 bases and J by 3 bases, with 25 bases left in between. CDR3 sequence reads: CAKDRDYLKKDYGYTF. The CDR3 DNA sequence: TGTGCCAAGGATCGGGACTACCTAAAGAAGGACTATGGCTACACCTTC.

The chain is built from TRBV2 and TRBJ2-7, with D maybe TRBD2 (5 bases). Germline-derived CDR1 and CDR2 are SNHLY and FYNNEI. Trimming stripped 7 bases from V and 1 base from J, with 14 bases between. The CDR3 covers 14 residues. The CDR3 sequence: CASTMTEASYEQYF. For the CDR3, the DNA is TGTGCCAGCACTATGACGGAGGCATCCTACGAGCAGTACTTC.

The CDR3 DNA is TGTGCCAGTAATCTGGCGGGACAGCAAGACTCCTACGAGCAGTACTTC. Amino acid sequence: CASNLAGQQDSYEQYF. This chain connects TRBV19 to TRBJ2-7; D possibly corresponds to TRBD1 (7 bases). Trimming pared 7 bases from V and 0 bases from J, leaving 19 bases between. CDR1 is LNHDA, CDR2 SQIVND, per germline (reference sequence). This CDR3 region has 16 residues.

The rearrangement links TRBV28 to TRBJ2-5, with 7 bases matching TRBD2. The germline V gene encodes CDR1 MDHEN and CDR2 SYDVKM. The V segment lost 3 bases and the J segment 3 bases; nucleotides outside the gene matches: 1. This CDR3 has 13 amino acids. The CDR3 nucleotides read TGTGCCAGCAGTTTTGCGGGAGAAGAGACCCAGTACTTC. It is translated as CASSFAGEETQYF.

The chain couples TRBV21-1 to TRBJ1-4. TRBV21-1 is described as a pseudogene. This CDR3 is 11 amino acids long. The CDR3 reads CAIDGFEKLFF. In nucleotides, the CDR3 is TGTGCCATTGACGGGTTTGAAAAACTGTTTTTT.

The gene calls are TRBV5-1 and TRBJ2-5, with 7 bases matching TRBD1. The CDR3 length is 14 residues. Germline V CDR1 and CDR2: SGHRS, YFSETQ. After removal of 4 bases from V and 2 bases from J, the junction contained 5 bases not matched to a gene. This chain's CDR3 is CASSPMTGQETQYF. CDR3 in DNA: TGCGCCAGCAGCCCCATGACAGGGCAAGAGACCCAGTACTTC.

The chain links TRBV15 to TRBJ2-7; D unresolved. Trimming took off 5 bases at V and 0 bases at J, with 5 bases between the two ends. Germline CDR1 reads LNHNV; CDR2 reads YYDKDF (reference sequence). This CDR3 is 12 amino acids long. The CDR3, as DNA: TGTGCCACCAGCGGCCCCTCCTACGAGCAGTACTTC. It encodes CATSGPSYEQYF.